There are a few counts of the clone carrying this T cell receptor (beta chain). The antigen is not known. The sample is drawn from a study of molecular identifiers for immune sequencing clone quantification. Study results and limitations: Clones of above 20 RNA copies carried over 97% of effector molecules; in naive cells they carried under 1%. Highly expanded clone sizes could end up underestimated if a barcode were shared by identical TCR molecules.

Libraries of bulk TCR were made by previously described methods (with listed TCR primers). TCRdb reanalysed the PCR reads using MiXCR and keeps one entry per CDR3 protein. The repertoire holds approximately 550,000 distinct CDR3 sequences, with roughly 23% as singletons. Naive CD8 T cells were FACS-sorted by CD8+CD4-CCR7+CD45RA+ markers. The germline V gene has CDR1 LNHDA and CDR2 SQIVND (reference sequence). CDR3 size: 15 residues. Trimming removed 4 bases from V and 2 bases from J; junction bases left unmatched: 7. J is TRBJ2-7 and V is TRBV19; TRBD2 matches at 8 bases. Sequenced material: naive CD8+ T cells from blood, with Jurkat cell RNA spiked in. The subset denotes: FACS-sorted CD8+CD4-CCR7+CD45RA+ naive T cells. The sequence was obtained from a human donor in good health. Some libraries in this study had Jurkat cell RNA spiked in. CDR3: CASSTSSGPTYEQYF. The CDR3, as DNA: TGTGCCAGTAGTACCTCTAGCGGGCCTACCTACGAGCAGTACTTC.